This T cell receptor beta chain was identified during a study of control samples from healthy donors and cancer patients. Produced via immunoSEQ multiplex PCR; TCRdb's table is partial and in-frame only. This sample has 170,000 or so clones, with approximately 92% found just once. Trimming took 7 bases from V and 3 from J, leaving 13 bases between them. Germline CDR1 SNHLY, CDR2 FYNNEI. The length of the CDR3 is 13 residues. The chain uses TRBV2 and TRBJ2-7; the D gene is possibly TRBD2 (6 bases). This TCR was recovered from a man aged 25-45 years in good health. The sequencing sample was made of blood. CDR3 nucleotide sequence: TGTGCCAGCATCGAACTAGCTCACTACGAGCAGTACTTC. It codes for CASIELAHYEQYF.